This T cell receptor (beta chain) was identified in a study of OX40 agonist ivuxolimab in advanced cancers. Of note for this clone: What it binds is not known.

Enrollment shut out patients with autoimmune disease history or systemic immunosuppression. Blood samples were obtained at baseline, cycle 4 day 1, and cycle 7 day 1. Some clones are missing from TCRdb's copy, which holds only in-frame ones; the method was immunoSEQ multiplex PCR. The repertoire holds tens of thousands of clones, with around 87% as singletons. The CDR3 contains 14 residues. Germline V lookup: CDR1 MDHEN, CDR2 SYDVKM. With V trimmed by 7 bases and J by 3 bases, 5 bases remained unmatched. Notes on the study in general: With doses of 0.1-3.0 mg/kg, partial responders showed among the lowest clonal expansion.

The receptor was derived from an adult with an advanced solid tumor such as melanoma, head and neck, liver or kidney cancer. The sample was CD4+ or CD8+ T cells sorted from blood, taken in a trial of the OX40 agonist ivuxolimab. This chain joins TRBV28 and TRBJ2-3, with 9 bases aligning to TRBD1. For the CDR3, the DNA is TGTGCCAGCATCGAGACAGGGGGGACAGATACGCAGTATTTT. This encodes CASIETGGTDTQYF.